The 30 T cell receptor beta chains below were found in one sample sequenced in a study. MiXCR, run by TCRdb on the RT-PCR reads, gives a single entry per CDR3 protein. The table lists approximately 720,000 distinct CDR3 sequences, 14% of them singletons. The sequenced material came from memory CD4+ T cells from blood. The source is a female donor in good health, serving as a healthy control.

This chain joins TRBV6-2 or TRBV6-3 and TRBJ2-7; the D gene is possibly TRBD1 (6 bases). Germline values: CDR1 MNHEY, CDR2 SVGEGT. The CDR3 loop spans 12 amino acids. Trimming took off 7 bases at V and 4 bases at J, with 11 bases between the two ends. CDR3 bases: TGTGCCAGCAACAGGGCAACTTACGAGCAGTACTTC. Its translation: CASNRATYEQYF.

This clonotype occurred once. The V call is TRBV7-2, the J call TRBJ2-2; D unclear. In germline, CDR1 is SGHTA, CDR2 FQGNSA. There are 15 residues in the CDR3. The V end was cut by 1 base, the J end by 8 bases, with 14 bases between. The CDR3 is CASSLDFRTEGELFF. The DNA of the CDR3 is TGTGCCAGCAGCTTAGATTTCAGAACTGAAGGGGAGCTGTTTTTT.

This clonotype came up a few times. This chain uses TRBV4-3 with TRBJ2-2; TRBD2 aligns across 7 bases. V was pared by 4 bases and J by 3 bases, with 8 bases of the junction left unmatched. This CDR3 is 16 amino acids long. Looked up from germline, CDR1 is LGHNA and CDR2 is YSLEER. The CDR3 DNA sequence: TGCGCCAGCAGCCGTGGTGGGGGAGGGGACACCGGGGAGCTGTTTTTT. Amino acids: CASSRGGGGDTGELFF.

This clonotype was counted ten times or more. This chain links TRBV6-6 with TRBJ2-1; D is uncertain. Germline V gives CDR1 MNHNY, CDR2 SVGAGI (reference sequence). The CDR3 totals 15 residues. Deletions cut 4 bases from V and 1 base from J, with 11 bases between. CDR3 bases: TGTGCCAGCAGTTTCACGGAGAGTTCCTACAATGAGCAGTTCTTC. It yields the protein CASSFTESSYNEQFF.

This clonotype was seen a handful of times. The chain couples TRBV6-2 or TRBV6-3 to TRBJ1-5, with D tentatively TRBD1 (5 bases). The CDR3 consists of 13 residues. Trimming pared 7 bases from V and 3 bases from J, leaving 10 bases between. The germline V gene encodes CDR1 MNHEY and CDR2 SVGEGT. This CDR3 reads CASTRDLNQPQHF. The CDR3 nucleotides read TGTGCCAGCACGAGGGACCTCAATCAGCCCCAGCATTTT.

Only a few counts were recorded for this clonotype. The rearrangement joins TRBV20-1 to TRBJ2-6; no clear D. Germline V CDR1 and CDR2: DFQATT, SNEGSKA (reference sequence). Trimming removed 4 bases at V and 0 bases at J, with 10 bases between. The CDR3 length is 15 residues. CDR3 loop: CSATAGTSGANVLTF. As DNA, the CDR3 is TGCAGTGCTACCGCAGGTACCTCTGGGGCCAACGTCCTGACTTTC.

This clonotype appeared many times. V and J are TRBV6-5 and TRBJ2-1; TRBD2 agrees at 11 bases. Germline V lookup: CDR1 MNHEY, CDR2 SVGAGI. With 6 bases clipped from V and 0 bases from J, the junction kept 7 bases outside the gene matches. This CDR3 has 17 amino acids. DNA for the CDR3: TGTGCCAGCAGGAGGCTAGCGGGAGGCTCCTCCTACAATGAGCAGTTCTTC. The encoded protein is CASRRLAGGSSYNEQFF.

This clonotype was detected ten times or more. The V gene is TRBV10-3, the J gene TRBJ2-3; 10 nucleotides line up with TRBD2. The ends lost 0 bases at V and 6 bases at J; junction bases unmatched: 6. CDR1 ENHRY and CDR2 SYGVKD come from the germline V gene. This CDR3 region has 16 residues. The CDR3 reads CAISESQREGPDTQYF. The CDR3 DNA reads TGTGCCATCAGTGAGTCGCAGCGGGAGGGCCCTGATACGCAGTATTTT.

The CDR3 sequence: CASRAGTGIDYTF. The CDR3 DNA reads TGTGCCAGCAGGGCCGGGACAGGGATCGACTACACCTTC. V usage is TRBV12-3 or TRBV12-4 and J usage is TRBJ1-2; 9 nucleotides align to TRBD1. Trimming removed 6 bases from V and 10 bases from J; junction bases left unmatched: 9. The CDR3 runs 13 residues.

This chain connects TRBV5-6 to TRBJ1-2; D call uncertain. The CDR3 has 15 residues. With 0 bases removed from V and 4 bases from J, the gap between germline ends came to 13 bases. CDR1 SGHDT and CDR2 YYEEEE come from the germline V gene. DNA of the CDR3: TGTGCCAGCAGCTTGGGACTAGGAGGAGGCTATGGCTACACCTTC. It encodes CASSLGLGGGYGYTF.

This chain uses TRBV24-1 with TRBJ1-5; possible D gene TRBD1, 6 bases. Looked up from germline, CDR1 is KGHDR and CDR2 is SFDVKD. The CDR3 sequence is 17 residues long. V lost 4 bases and J lost 2, with 17 bases in between. The CDR3 DNA sequence: TGTGCCACCAGTGAGACCCCACAGGGTGGGGGCAATCAGCCCCAGCATTTT. It specifies CATSETPQGGGNQPQHF.

V and J are TRBV6-6 and TRBJ2-3; D is perhaps TRBD2 (6 bases). The V and J ends lost 6 bases and 4 bases respectively, with 17 bases between them. The CDR3 totals 15 residues. Per germline, CDR1 MNHNY and CDR2 SVGAGI (reference sequence). CDR3 loop: CASSRRGGTPDTQYF. In DNA form, the CDR3 reads TGTGCCAGCAGCCGTCGTGGGGGGACCCCAGATACGCAGTATTTT.

This clonotype was seen only a few times. The chain employs TRBV9 and TRBJ2-5, with TRBD2 matching 7 bases. The J segment lost 1 base and the V segment lost 3 bases, leaving 15 bases of the junction unmatched. CDR1 is SGDLS and CDR2 is YYNGEE in the germline V gene. CDR3 size: 18 residues. Here the CDR3 reads CASSEMLAVNRSQETQYF. CDR3 nucleotide sequence: TGTGCCAGCAGCGAGATGCTAGCGGTAAACCGCAGCCAAGAGACCCAGTACTTC.

This clonotype was counted at least ten times. The rearrangement uses TRBV6-6 and TRBJ1-5; 9 bases match TRBD1. V shed 5 bases, J shed 5 bases, and the junction held 4 bases outside the gene matches. This CDR3 is built from 14 residues. Germline CDR1 is MNHNY and CDR2 is SVGAGI (reference sequence). The CDR3 DNA follows: TGTGCCAGCAGTGCCCGGGACAGGGATCAGCCCCAGCATTTT. As protein: CASSARDRDQPQHF.

This clonotype was found many times. The V call is TRBV7-3, the J call TRBJ2-7; D gene ambiguous. Germline V gene data show CDR1 as SGHTA and CDR2 as FQGTGA. With 1 base removed from V and 2 bases from J, the gap between germline ends came to 15 bases. This CDR3 comprises 16 residues. This chain's CDR3 is CASSLNSGAPTYEQYF. The CDR3 bases are TGTGCCAGCAGCTTAAATAGTGGCGCGCCTACCTACGAGCAGTACTTC. Complete variable domain (other parts from reference TRBV7-3 and TRBJ2-7): GAGVSQTPSNKVTEKGKYVELRCDPISGHTALYWYRQSLGQGPEFLIYFQGTGAADDSGLPNDRFFAVRPEGSVSTLKIQRTERGDSAVYLCASSLNSGAPTYEQYFGPGTRLTVT.

This chain uses TRBV24-1 with TRBJ2-1; a weak D match, TRBD2 (5 bases). The CDR3 covers 13 residues. In germline, CDR1 is KGHDR, CDR2 SFDVKD. Trimming took 1 base from V and 9 from J, leaving 9 bases between them. The CDR3 sequence: CATSDFFGGEQFF. In nucleotides, the CDR3 is TGTGCCACCAGTGATTTCTTTGGAGGTGAGCAGTTCTTC.

Only a few counts were recorded for this clonotype. An end of the junction differs from the germline gene, which may be a read error. J is TRBJ2-7 and V is TRBV18; D is perhaps TRBD2 (5 bases). The CDR3 is 13 amino acids. The V gene's germline CDR1 is KGHSH and CDR2 LQKENI. The DNA for the CDR3 is TGTGCCAGCTCACCGTGGGCCAGGACTTTGTTGGACTTC. This sequence encodes CASSPWARTLLDF.

This clonotype has only a few counts. The chain couples TRBV27 to TRBJ1-5; D perhaps matches TRBD1 (5 bases). Germline CDR1 and CDR2: MNHEY and SMNVEV (reference sequence). V was shortened by 3 bases and J by 4 bases, with 19 bases between the two germline ends. The CDR3 contains 17 residues. The CDR3 sequence is CASSLGGGGMNNQPQHF. The CDR3 DNA sequence: TGTGCCAGCAGTTTGGGCGGGGGGGGGATGAATAATCAGCCCCAGCATTTT.

V and J are TRBV6-6 and TRBJ1-6; no clear D gene. The CDR3 spans 14 residues. V dropped 8 bases and J dropped 6 bases, with 14 bases sitting between them. From germline, CDR1 is MNHNY and CDR2 SVGAGI (reference sequence). In DNA form, the CDR3 reads TGTGCCAGCGCAGGACCGGGCGGTAATTCACCCCTCCACTTT. Translated: CASAGPGGNSPLHF.

This clonotype appeared a few times. V is TRBV2 and J is TRBJ2-3; 15 nucleotides align to TRBD2. Trimming took 6 bases from V and 3 from J; bases not matched to a gene: 13. This CDR3 contains 19 residues. CDR1 and CDR2 (germline): SNHLY, FYNNEI. CDR3 amino acids: CASSRGLAGGPGGTDTQYF. The CDR3 nucleotides are TGTGCCAGCAGCCGAGGACTAGCGGGAGGGCCGGGGGGAACAGATACGCAGTATTTT.

The chain couples TRBV19 to TRBJ2-7, with 9 nucleotides matching TRBD1. Per germline, CDR1 LNHDA and CDR2 SQIVND (reference sequence). The CDR3 contains 15 residues. J gave up 3 bases and V 6 bases, and 9 bases lay outside the gene matches. The chain's CDR3 is CASSRTGQGLYEQYF. The CDR3 DNA reads TGTGCCAGTAGCCGAACCGGACAGGGGCTCTACGAGCAGTACTTC.

The chain combines TRBV12-3 or TRBV12-4 with TRBJ2-1; D might be TRBD2 (6 bases). V was pared by 3 bases and J by 1 base, with 10 bases between. The CDR3 has 15 amino acids. Here the CDR3 DNA reads TGTGCCAGCAGTTTCCTACTAGCATCCTACAATGAGCAGTTCTTC. Residues: CASSFLLASYNEQFF.

The chain recombines TRBV7-3 with TRBJ1-1; the D is unclear. CDR1 SGHTA and CDR2 FQGTGA come from the germline V gene. The CDR3 runs to 14 residues. The V end lost 5 bases, the J end lost 3 bases, and 13 bases lay between the germline ends. CDR3 protein: CASSGSGVYTEAFF. The CDR3 bases are TGTGCCAGCAGCGGGTCGGGAGTGTACACTGAAGCTTTCTTT.

This clonotype was counted many times. The chain carries TRBV5-1 and TRBJ2-7; tentatively, D is TRBD2 (6 bases). The germline V gene has CDR1 SGHRS and CDR2 YFSETQ. The ends were cut back, 5 bases at V and 2 bases at J, with 14 bases in the middle. CDR3 length: 14 amino acids. CDR3 region: CASRDPAGPYEQYF. The DNA for the CDR3 is TGCGCCAGCAGGGATCCAGCGGGCCCCTACGAGCAGTACTTC.

This clonotype was recorded at least ten times. This rearrangement joins TRBV12-3 or TRBV12-4 to TRBJ2-1; 7 nucleotides align to TRBD1. The V gene end was trimmed by 6 bases and the J gene end by 4 bases; junction bases not matched to a gene: 6. CDR3 length: 14 residues. The CDR3 protein is CASSTGQSYNEQFF. CDR3 bases: TGTGCCAGCAGCACGGGACAGAGTTACAATGAGCAGTTCTTC.

This chain joins TRBV6-5 and TRBJ2-3; no firm D call. CDR3 length equals 16 residues. CDR1 is MNHEY, CDR2 SVGAGI, per germline. The V gene lost 0 bases and the J gene lost 9 bases, with 19 bases spanning the gap. The CDR3 here is CASSYSGLELEGTQYF. CDR3 DNA sequence: TGTGCCAGCAGTTACTCTGGGCTAGAGCTAGAAGGCACGCAGTATTTT.

At least ten counts were recorded for this clonotype. J is TRBJ2-1 and V is TRBV4-3, with D tentatively TRBD2 (5 bases). The CDR3 is made up of 13 amino acids. Per germline, CDR1 LGHNA and CDR2 YSLEER. V was cut by 0 bases and J by 12 bases, with 12 bases left in between. The CDR3 nucleotides read TGCGCCAGCAGCCAAGATCGGCTAGCTTGGCAGTTCTTC. This gives the protein CASSQDRLAWQFF.

This clonotype has only a few counts. V usage is TRBV20-1 and J usage is TRBJ2-3; no reliable D call. Germline V lookup: CDR1 DFQATT, CDR2 SNEGSKA (reference sequence). Trimming pared 7 bases from V and 1 base from J, leaving 18 bases between. The CDR3 is made up of 15 amino acids. CDR3 residues: CSVFRMDVRTDTQYF. In nucleotides, the CDR3 is TGCAGTGTTTTTAGGATGGATGTTCGCACAGATACGCAGTATTTT.

This clonotype was detected ten times or more. J is TRBJ2-3 and V is TRBV7-3; possibly TRBD1 for D (5 bases). Germline V CDR1 and CDR2: SGHTA, FQGTGA. This CDR3 contains 15 residues. V lost 5 bases to trimming and J lost 3 bases, with 15 bases between them. This CDR3 is CASSPRQSGTDTQYF. In DNA, the CDR3 is TGTGCCAGCAGCCCCAGACAGTCTGGGACAGATACGCAGTATTTT. The whole variable domain, remainder taken from reference TRBV7-3 and TRBJ2-3, is GAGVSQTPSNKVTEKGKYVELRCDPISGHTALYWYRQSLGQGPEFLIYFQGTGAADDSGLPNDRFFAVRPEGSVSTLKIQRTERGDSAVYLCASSPRQSGTDTQYFGPGTRLTVL.

This clonotype occurred many times. This chain connects TRBV12-3 or TRBV12-4 to TRBJ1-2; unclear D gene. CDR3 size: 14 residues. Trimming took off 2 bases at V and 4 bases at J, with 11 bases between the two ends. The CDR3 region is CASSLMGISYGYTF. CDR3 nucleotides: TGTGCCAGCAGTTTAATGGGAATTTCCTATGGCTACACCTTC.